This TCR beta chain was found in a study of shared clonotypes between healthy human individuals. Sequencing was at deep level. Here immunoSEQ multiplex PCR was the method, and the copy in TCRdb shows in-frame clones only, minus some. The sample records around 2,000,000 clones, 85% to 95% being singletons. The CDR3 consists of 13 residues. Germline V gene sequence: CDR1 SGDLS, CDR2 YYNGEE. V lost 3 bases and J 6 bases, leaving 12 bases between the germline ends. Naive CD8 cells lacked CD45RO and underwent positive selection for CCR7, leaving out terminally differentiated effector memory CD45RA+ cells. The specimen was naive CD8+ T cells from PBMCs. The TCR originated in a man aged 18 to 29 in good health. Some clones in this sample may be carry-over from other donors' samples. The genes are TRBV9 and TRBJ1-1; TRBD1 is a possible D gene (5 bases). Here the CDR3 reads CASSANWGPEAFF. The CDR3 coding sequence is TGTGCCAGCAGCGCGAATTGGGGACCTGAAGCTTTCTTT. The whole variable domain, remainder taken from reference TRBV9 and TRBJ1-1, is DSGVTQTPKHLITATGQRVTLRCSPRSGDLSVYWYQQSLDQGLQFLIQYYNGEERAKGNILERFSAQQFPDLHSELNLSSLELGDSALYFCASSANWGPEAFFGQGTRLTVV.